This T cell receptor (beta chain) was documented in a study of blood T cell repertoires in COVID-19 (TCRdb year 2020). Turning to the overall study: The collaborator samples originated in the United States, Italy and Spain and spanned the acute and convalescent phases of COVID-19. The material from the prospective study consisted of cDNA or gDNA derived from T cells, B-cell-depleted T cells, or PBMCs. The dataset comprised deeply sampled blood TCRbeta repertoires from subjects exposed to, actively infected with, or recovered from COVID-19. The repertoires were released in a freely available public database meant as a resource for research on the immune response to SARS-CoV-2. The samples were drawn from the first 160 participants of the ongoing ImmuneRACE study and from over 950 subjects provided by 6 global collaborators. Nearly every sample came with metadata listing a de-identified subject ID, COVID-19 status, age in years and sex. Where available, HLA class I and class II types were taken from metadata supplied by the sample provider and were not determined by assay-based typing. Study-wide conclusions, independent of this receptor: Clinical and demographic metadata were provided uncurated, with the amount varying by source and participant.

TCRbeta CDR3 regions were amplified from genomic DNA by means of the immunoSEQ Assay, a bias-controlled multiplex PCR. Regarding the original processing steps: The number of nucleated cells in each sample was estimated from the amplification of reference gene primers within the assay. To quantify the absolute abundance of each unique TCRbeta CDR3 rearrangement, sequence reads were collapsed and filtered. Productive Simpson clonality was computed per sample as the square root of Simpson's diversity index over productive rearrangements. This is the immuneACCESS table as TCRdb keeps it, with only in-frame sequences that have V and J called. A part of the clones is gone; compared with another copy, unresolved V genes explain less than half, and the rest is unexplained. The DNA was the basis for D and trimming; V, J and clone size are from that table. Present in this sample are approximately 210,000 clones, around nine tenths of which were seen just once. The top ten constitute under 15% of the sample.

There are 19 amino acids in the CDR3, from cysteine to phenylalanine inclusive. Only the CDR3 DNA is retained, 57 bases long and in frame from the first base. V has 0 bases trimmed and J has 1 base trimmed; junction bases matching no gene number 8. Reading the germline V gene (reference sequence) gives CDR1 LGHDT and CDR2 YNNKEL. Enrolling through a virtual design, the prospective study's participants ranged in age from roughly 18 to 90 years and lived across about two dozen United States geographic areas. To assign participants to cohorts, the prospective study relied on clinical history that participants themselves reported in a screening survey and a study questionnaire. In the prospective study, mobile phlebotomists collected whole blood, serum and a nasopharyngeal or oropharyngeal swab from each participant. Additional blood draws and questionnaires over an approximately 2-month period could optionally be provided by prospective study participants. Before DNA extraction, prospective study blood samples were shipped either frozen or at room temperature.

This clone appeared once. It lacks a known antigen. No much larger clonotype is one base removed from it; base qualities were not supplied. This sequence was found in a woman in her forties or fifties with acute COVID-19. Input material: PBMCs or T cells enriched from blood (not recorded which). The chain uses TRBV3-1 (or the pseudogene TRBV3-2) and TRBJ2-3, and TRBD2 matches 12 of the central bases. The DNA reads TGTGCCAGCAGCCAAGAAGTTCCCCTAGCGGGAGGGGGCACAGATACGCAGTATTTT. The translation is CASSQEVPLAGGGTDTQYF.